This T cell receptor beta chain comes out of a study of T cells after yellow fever vaccination. The germline CDR1 and CDR2 sequences are SEHNR and FQNEAQ (reference sequence). The ends were cut back, 5 bases at V and 4 bases at J, with 11 bases in the middle. The CDR3 is 13 residues long. In TCRdb, the 5' RACE reads were re-called with MiXCR into one record per CDR3 protein. The sample yields hundreds of thousands of distinct CDR3 sequences, approximately 13% seen once. Here the sequenced sample was PBMCs, taken on the day of the yellow fever booster vaccination. This clonotype originated in a man aged 25-45 years who received the YFV17D yellow fever vaccine. The chain carries TRBV7-9 and TRBJ1-2; D gene uncertain. The CDR3 reads CASSGRESYGYTF. Written as DNA, the CDR3 is TGTGCCAGCAGCGGACGGGAGTCCTATGGCTACACCTTC.